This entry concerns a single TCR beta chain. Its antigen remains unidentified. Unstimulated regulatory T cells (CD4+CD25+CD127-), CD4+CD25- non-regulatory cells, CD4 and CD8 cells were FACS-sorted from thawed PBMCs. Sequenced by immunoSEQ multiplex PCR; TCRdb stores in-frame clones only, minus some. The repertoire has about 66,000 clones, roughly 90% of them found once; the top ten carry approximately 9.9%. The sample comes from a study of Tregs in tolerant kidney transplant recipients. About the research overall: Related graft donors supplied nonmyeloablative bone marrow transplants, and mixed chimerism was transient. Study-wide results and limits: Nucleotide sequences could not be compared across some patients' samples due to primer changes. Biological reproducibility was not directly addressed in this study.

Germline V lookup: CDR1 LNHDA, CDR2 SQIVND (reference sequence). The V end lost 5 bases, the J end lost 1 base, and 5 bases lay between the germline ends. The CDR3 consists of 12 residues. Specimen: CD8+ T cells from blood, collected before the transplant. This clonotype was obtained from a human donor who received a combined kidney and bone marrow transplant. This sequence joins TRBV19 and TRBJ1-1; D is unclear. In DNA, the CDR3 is TGTGCCAGTAGTCCATCGAACACTGAAGCTTTCTTT. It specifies CASSPSNTEAFF.